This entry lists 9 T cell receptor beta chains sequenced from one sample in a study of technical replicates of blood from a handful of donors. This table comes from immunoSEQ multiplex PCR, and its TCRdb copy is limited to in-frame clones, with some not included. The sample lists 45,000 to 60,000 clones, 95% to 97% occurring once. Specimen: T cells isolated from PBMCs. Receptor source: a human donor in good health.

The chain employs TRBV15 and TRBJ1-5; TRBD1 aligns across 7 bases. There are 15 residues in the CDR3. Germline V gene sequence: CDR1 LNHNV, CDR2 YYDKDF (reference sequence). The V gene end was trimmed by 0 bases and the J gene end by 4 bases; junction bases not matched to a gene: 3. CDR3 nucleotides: TGTGCCACCAGCAGAGATATGGGACAGAATCAGCCCCAGCATTTT. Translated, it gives CATSRDMGQNQPQHF. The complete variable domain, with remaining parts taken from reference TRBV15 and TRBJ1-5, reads DAMVIQNPRYQVTQFGKPVTLSCSQTLNHNVMYWYQQKSSQAPKLLFHYYDKDFNNEADTPDNFQSRRPNTSFCFLDIRSPGLGDTAMYLCATSRDMGQNQPQHFGDGTRLSIL.

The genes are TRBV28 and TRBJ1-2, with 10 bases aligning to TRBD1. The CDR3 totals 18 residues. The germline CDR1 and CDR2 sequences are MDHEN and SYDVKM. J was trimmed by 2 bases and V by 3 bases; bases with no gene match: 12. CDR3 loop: CASSFSPGQGTTNYGYTF. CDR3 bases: TGTGCCAGCAGTTTCTCTCCGGGACAGGGGACCACCAACTATGGCTACACCTTC.

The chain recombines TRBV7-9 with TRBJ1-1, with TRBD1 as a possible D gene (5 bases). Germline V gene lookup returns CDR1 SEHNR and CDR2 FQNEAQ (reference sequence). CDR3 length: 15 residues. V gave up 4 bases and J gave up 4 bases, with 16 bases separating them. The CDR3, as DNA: TGTGCCAGCAGCTACATTCGGCAGGGCCCCACTGAAGCTTTCTTT. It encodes CASSYIRQGPTEAFF.

CDR3 in DNA: TGCGCCAGCAGTTGGACGACAGGAAAGAACACTGAAGCTTTCTTT. Amino acids: CASSWTTGKNTEAFF. The genes are TRBV5-1 and TRBJ1-1, with D tentatively TRBD1 (6 bases). The germline V gene encodes CDR1 SGHRS and CDR2 YFSETQ. Trimming took 5 bases from V and 1 from J, leaving 15 bases between them. There are 15 residues in the CDR3.

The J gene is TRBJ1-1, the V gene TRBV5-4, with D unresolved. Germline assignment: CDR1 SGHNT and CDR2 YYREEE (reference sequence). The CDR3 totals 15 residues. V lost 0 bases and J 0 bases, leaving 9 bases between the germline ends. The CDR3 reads CASSLGGSVNTEAFF. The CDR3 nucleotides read TGTGCCAGCAGCTTGGGCGGTTCAGTGAACACTGAAGCTTTCTTT.

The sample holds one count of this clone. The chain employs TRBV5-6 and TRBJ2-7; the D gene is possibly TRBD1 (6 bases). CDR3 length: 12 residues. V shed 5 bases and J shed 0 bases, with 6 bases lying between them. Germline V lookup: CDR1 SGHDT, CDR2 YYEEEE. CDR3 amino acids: CASRQGSYEQYF. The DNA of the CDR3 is TGTGCCAGCAGACAGGGCTCCTACGAGCAGTACTTC.

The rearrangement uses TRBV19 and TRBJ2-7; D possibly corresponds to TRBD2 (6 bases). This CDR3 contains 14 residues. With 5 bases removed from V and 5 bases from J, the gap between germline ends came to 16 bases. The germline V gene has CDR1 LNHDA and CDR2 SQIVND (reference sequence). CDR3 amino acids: CASSFLLSGDEQYF. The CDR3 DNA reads TGTGCCAGTAGTTTCCTTTTATCGGGGGACGAGCAGTACTTC.

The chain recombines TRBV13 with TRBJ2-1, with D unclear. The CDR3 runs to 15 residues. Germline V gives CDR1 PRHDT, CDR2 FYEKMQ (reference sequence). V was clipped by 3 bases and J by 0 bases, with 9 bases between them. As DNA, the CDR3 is TGTGCCAGCAGCTTCCAGGTCTTCTCCTACAATGAGCAGTTCTTC. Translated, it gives CASSFQVFSYNEQFF.

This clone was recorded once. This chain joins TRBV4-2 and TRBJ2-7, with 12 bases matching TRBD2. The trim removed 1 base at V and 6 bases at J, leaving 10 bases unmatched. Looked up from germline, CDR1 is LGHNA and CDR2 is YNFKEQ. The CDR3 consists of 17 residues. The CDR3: CASSQGTGTSGLGEQYF. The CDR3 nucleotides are TGTGCCAGCAGCCAAGGTACCGGGACTAGCGGGCTGGGCGAGCAGTACTTC.